This entry describes one TCR beta chain. The target antigen is unknown. A single record per CDR3 protein comes from TCRdb applying MiXCR to the 5' RACE reads. In the table there are 200,000 to 250,000 distinct CDR3 sequences, roughly 6.6% of which are singletons. The germline V gene encodes CDR1 SGDLS and CDR2 YYNGEE. V was shortened by 3 bases and J by 9 bases, with 16 bases between the two germline ends. The CDR3 length is 14 residues. The sample belongs to a study of CD8 T cells in ankylosing spondylitis. Findings of the study overall: Made up of about eight highly homologous variants, a TCR beta motif appeared characteristic of ankylosing spondylitis blood.

Material: blood, either unsorted or a sorted T cell fraction (not recorded which). The rearrangement uses TRBV9 and TRBJ2-1; maybe TRBD2 (5 bases). This TCR derives from a male donor with ankylosing spondylitis. This CDR3 is CASSGPGSPAEQFF. The CDR3 coding sequence is TGTGCCAGCAGCGGGCCGGGATCTCCGGCTGAGCAGTTCTTC.